A selection of T cell receptor beta chains follows, all from one sample in a study of T cell responses to AZD1222 COVID-19 vaccine. Libraries were prepared by immunoSEQ multiplex PCR; TCRdb keeps only in-frame clonotypes and omits some of them. This sample yields tens of thousands of clones, of which approximately 91% are seen a single time; roughly 1.3% belongs to the top ten. Sequencing was performed on peripheral blood, taken on day 0 of AZD1222 vaccination. All receptors derive from an adult in good health. Both conserved end residues are part of each CDR3. A D gene is named only where the DNA matches it firmly. Some rows mark clone size as missing; the rest say once, few, many or name a class of expanded clone.

abundance: NA
d_gene: TRBD2
v_gene: TRBV6-6
j_gene: TRBJ2-7
CDR3nt: TGTGCCAGCAGTTACGAGCGGGAGGAGTACGAGCAGTACTTC
CDR3aa: CASSYEREEYEQYF

abundance: few
d_gene: NA
v_gene: TRBV2
j_gene: TRBJ2-5
CDR3nt: TGTGCCAGCAGTGTCAGGTGGGACCCTGGGACCCAGTACTTC
CDR3aa: CASSVRWDPGTQYF

abundance: once
d_gene: NA
v_gene: TRBV19
j_gene: TRBJ2-7
CDR3nt: TGTGCCAGTAGTCCCCGAGGTGTGGGGAGGTCCTACGAGCAGTACTTC
CDR3aa: CASSPRGVGRSYEQYF

abundance: NA
d_gene: NA
v_gene: TRBV6-5
j_gene: TRBJ1-6
CDR3nt: TGTGCCAGCTTCCAGGACCTAGGGTCACCCCTCCACTTT
CDR3aa: CASFQDLGSPLHF

abundance: NA
d_gene: NA
v_gene: TRBV2
j_gene: TRBJ1-2
CDR3nt: TGTGCCAGCAGTGAAGGGGGGTCCGATGGCTACACCTTC
CDR3aa: CASSEGGSDGYTF

abundance: NA
d_gene: NA
v_gene: TRBV4-1
j_gene: TRBJ1-2
CDR3nt: TGCGCCAGCAGCTTCCGAACGTTCACAGCAGATTTTAACTATGGCTACACCTTC
CDR3aa: CASSFRTFTADFNYGYTF

abundance: NA
d_gene: TRBD1
v_gene: TRBV27
j_gene: TRBJ1-4
CDR3nt: TGTGCCAGCAGTCCACAGGGGCTGAGGGAAAAACTGTTTTTT
CDR3aa: CASSPQGLREKLFF

abundance: NA
d_gene: NA
v_gene: TRBV3-1/TRBV3-2
j_gene: TRBJ2-3
CDR3nt: TGTGCCAGCAGCCCTATTACTAGCACAGATACGCAGTATTTT
CDR3aa: CASSPITSTDTQYF

abundance: NA
d_gene: TRBD2
v_gene: TRBV5-1
j_gene: TRBJ2-1
CDR3nt: TGCGCCAGCAGCTTGAATCTAGCGGGAGGGAATGAGCAGTTCTTC
CDR3aa: CASSLNLAGGNEQFF

abundance: NA
d_gene: NA
v_gene: TRBV28
j_gene: TRBJ2-1
CDR3nt: TGTGCCAGCTTCGGTGGACCCGTATACAATGAGCAGTTCTTC
CDR3aa: CASFGGPVYNEQFF

abundance: NA
d_gene: TRBD2
v_gene: TRBV9
j_gene: TRBJ2-7
CDR3nt: TGTGCCAGCAGCACTATCGGGGGGAGTCACGAGCAGTACTTC
CDR3aa: CASSTIGGSHEQYF

abundance: NA
d_gene: NA
v_gene: TRBV20-1
j_gene: TRBJ2-5
CDR3nt: TGCAGTGCGGAACACCAAGAGACCCAGTACTTC
CDR3aa: CSAEHQETQYF

abundance: once
d_gene: NA
v_gene: TRBV29-1
j_gene: TRBJ2-1
CDR3nt: TGCAGCGCCGTGCGGGGTATCAATGAGCAGTTCTTC
CDR3aa: CSAVRGINEQFF

abundance: once
d_gene: NA
v_gene: TRBV21-1
j_gene: TRBJ1-2
CDR3nt: TGTGCCAGCAGCAAAGGTAGGAGATGCTATGGCTACACCTTC
CDR3aa: CASSKGRRCYGYTF

abundance: NA
d_gene: TRBD1
v_gene: TRBV19
j_gene: TRBJ1-5
CDR3nt: TGTGCCAGTAGTTTATCACAGGGGCTTAGCAATCAGCCCCAGCATTTT
CDR3aa: CASSLSQGLSNQPQHF

abundance: few
d_gene: TRBD2
v_gene: TRBV7-2
j_gene: TRBJ2-7
CDR3nt: TGTGCCAGCAGCTTAAATGGACTAGCGGGACGGTACGAGCAGTACTTC
CDR3aa: CASSLNGLAGRYEQYF

abundance: NA
d_gene: NA
v_gene: TRBV4-2
j_gene: TRBJ2-7
CDR3nt: TGTGCCAGCAGCCAAGGGGGACGGGGAGTCGAGCAGTACTTC
CDR3aa: CASSQGGRGVEQYF

abundance: NA
d_gene: NA
v_gene: TRBV6-5
j_gene: TRBJ1-6
CDR3nt: TGTGCCAGCAGGTCCTATAATTCACCCCTCCACTTT
CDR3aa: CASRSYNSPLHF

abundance: NA
d_gene: NA
v_gene: TRBV2
j_gene: TRBJ1-5
CDR3nt: TGTGCCAGCAGTGAGGTCAGGGGCTGGGGTCAGCCCCAGCATTTT
CDR3aa: CASSEVRGWGQPQHF

abundance: NA
d_gene: TRBD2
v_gene: TRBV7-2
j_gene: TRBJ2-4
CDR3nt: TGTGCCAGCAGCCAACCGGGACTAGCGGGATCCAAAAACATTCAGTACTTC
CDR3aa: CASSQPGLAGSKNIQYF

abundance: NA
d_gene: NA
v_gene: TRBV4-3
j_gene: TRBJ2-3
CDR3nt: TGCGCCAGCAGCCAAGGAGCTACAAGGGAGGAGGACCCGGGTACGCAGTATTTT
CDR3aa: CASSQGATREEDPGTQYF

abundance: NA
d_gene: NA
v_gene: TRBV6-5
j_gene: TRBJ1-5
CDR3nt: TGTGCCAGCAGCCTTGGACGGGATCAGCCCCAGCATTTT
CDR3aa: CASSLGRDQPQHF

abundance: NA
d_gene: NA
v_gene: TRBV24-1
j_gene: TRBJ1-1
CDR3nt: TGTGCCACCAGTGACTCGGGTCTTGGCCCAGCTTTCTTT
CDR3aa: CATSDSGLGPAFF

abundance: NA
d_gene: NA
v_gene: TRBV4-1
j_gene: TRBJ1-4
CDR3nt: TGCGCCAGCAGCCGCCAACAGGGCTTCAGTGAAAAACTGTTTTTT
CDR3aa: CASSRQQGFSEKLFF

abundance: NA
d_gene: NA
v_gene: TRBV5-1
j_gene: TRBJ2-3
CDR3nt: TGCGCCAGCAGCTTGGGATCCGAGGATACGCAGTATTTT
CDR3aa: CASSLGSEDTQYF

abundance: NA
d_gene: NA
v_gene: TRBV7-9
j_gene: TRBJ1-1
CDR3nt: TGTGCCAGCAGCTTTTACCGCGTTAAGAACACTGAAGCTTTCTTT
CDR3aa: CASSFYRVKNTEAFF

abundance: NA
d_gene: NA
v_gene: TRBV9
j_gene: TRBJ2-5
CDR3nt: TGTGCCAGCAGCCCACGGTTTCTTTCTTCGTCCCAAGAGACCCAGTACTTC
CDR3aa: CASSPRFLSSSQETQYF

abundance: once
d_gene: NA
v_gene: TRBV7-8
j_gene: TRBJ1-4
CDR3nt: TGTGCCAGCAGCGAATTCCCGGGCCCGAATGAAAAACTGTTTTTT
CDR3aa: CASSEFPGPNEKLFF

abundance: NA
d_gene: NA
v_gene: TRBV4-1
j_gene: TRBJ2-2
CDR3nt: TGCGCCAGCAGCCAACTACAGGGAACCCCCGGGGAGCTGTTTTTT
CDR3aa: CASSQLQGTPGELFF

abundance: NA
d_gene: TRBD1
v_gene: TRBV2
j_gene: TRBJ1-5
CDR3nt: TGTGCCAGCAGTGACCTGCAGGGGGCGGTAGGACAGCCCCAGCATTTT
CDR3aa: CASSDLQGAVGQPQHF

abundance: NA
d_gene: NA
v_gene: TRBV10-3
j_gene: TRBJ2-7
CDR3nt: TGTGCCATCAGTGAGGAGGTACACGAGCAGTACTTC
CDR3aa: CAISEEVHEQYF

abundance: NA
d_gene: NA
v_gene: TRBV5-4
j_gene: TRBJ1-1
CDR3nt: TGTGCCAGCAGCGCGGGGAGGGGGGCGACTGAAGCTTTCTTT
CDR3aa: CASSAGRGATEAFF

abundance: NA
d_gene: TRBD1
v_gene: TRBV27
j_gene: TRBJ1-6
CDR3nt: TGTGCCAGCAGTTCCGGGACAGGGACATCACCCCTCCACTTT
CDR3aa: CASSSGTGTSPLHF

abundance: NA
d_gene: NA
v_gene: TRBV14
j_gene: TRBJ2-5
CDR3nt: TGTGCCAGCAGCCCAGGACAGATCCAAGAGACCCAGTACTTC
CDR3aa: CASSPGQIQETQYF

abundance: NA
d_gene: NA
v_gene: TRBV30
j_gene: TRBJ2-7
CDR3nt: TGTGCCTGGAGTGGGGATGGGGGCTACGAGCAGTACTTC
CDR3aa: CAWSGDGGYEQYF

abundance: NA
d_gene: TRBD1
v_gene: TRBV6-1
j_gene: TRBJ1-1
CDR3nt: TGTGCCAGCAGTGAAGGGGGCGGGACAGGCCTACGACGGCACACTGAAGCTTTCTTT
CDR3aa: CASSEGGGTGLRRHTEAFF

abundance: NA
d_gene: NA
v_gene: TRBV9
j_gene: TRBJ1-3
CDR3nt: TGTGCCAGCAGCGTAGGGATCAGGGGCCATTCTGGAAACACCATATATTTT
CDR3aa: CASSVGIRGHSGNTIYF

abundance: NA
d_gene: TRBD1
v_gene: TRBV6-1
j_gene: TRBJ1-1
CDR3nt: TGTGCCAGCAGTGAACAGGGGGCGCGGATTGAAGCTTTCTTT
CDR3aa: CASSEQGARIEAFF

abundance: once
d_gene: TRBD2
v_gene: TRBV7-9
j_gene: TRBJ2-1
CDR3nt: TGTGCCAGCAGCTTAGCGAACGGGAGGGTGGATGAGCAGTTCTTC
CDR3aa: CASSLANGRVDEQFF

abundance: NA
d_gene: TRBD2
v_gene: TRBV3-1/TRBV3-2
j_gene: TRBJ2-7
CDR3nt: TGTGCCAGCAGCCAAGAAAAGGGCATAGCGGGTACCTACGAGCAGTACTTC
CDR3aa: CASSQEKGIAGTYEQYF

abundance: NA
d_gene: NA
v_gene: TRBV5-1
j_gene: TRBJ1-6
CDR3nt: TGCGCCAGCAGCTTGGGGTTGGAAAGTCCTTCACCCCTCCACTTT
CDR3aa: CASSLGLESPSPLHF

abundance: NA
d_gene: NA
v_gene: TRBV7-3
j_gene: TRBJ2-5
CDR3nt: TGTGCCAGCAGCCGTGGGGTCCAAGAGACCCAGTACTTC
CDR3aa: CASSRGVQETQYF

abundance: NA
d_gene: TRBD2
v_gene: TRBV5-1
j_gene: TRBJ2-7
CDR3nt: TGCGCCAGCAGCACTCCGGGACTAGCGGGCTCAGAGCAGTACTTC
CDR3aa: CASSTPGLAGSEQYF

abundance: NA
d_gene: TRBD2
v_gene: TRBV27
j_gene: TRBJ2-1
CDR3nt: TGTGCCAGCAGTAGCGGGAGTCTTGAGCAGTTCTTC
CDR3aa: CASSSGSLEQFF

abundance: NA
d_gene: NA
v_gene: TRBV3-1/TRBV3-2
j_gene: TRBJ2-3
CDR3nt: TGTGCCAGCAGCCAACAATCAGATACGCAGTATTTT
CDR3aa: CASSQQSDTQYF

abundance: NA
d_gene: NA
v_gene: TRBV7-9
j_gene: TRBJ1-2
CDR3nt: TGTGCCAGCAGCCCCCGTCGAGGCTCTAACTATGGCTACACCTTC
CDR3aa: CASSPRRGSNYGYTF

abundance: NA
d_gene: NA
v_gene: TRBV19
j_gene: TRBJ1-1
CDR3nt: TGTGCCAGTAGTCTTAGAAGGCTCGATAACACTGAAGCTTTCTTT
CDR3aa: CASSLRRLDNTEAFF

abundance: NA
d_gene: TRBD1
v_gene: TRBV6-5
j_gene: TRBJ1-4
CDR3nt: TGTGCCAGCAGGAGGACAGGGAGATTTGGGGAAAAACTGTTTTTT
CDR3aa: CASRRTGRFGEKLFF

abundance: NA
d_gene: NA
v_gene: TRBV10-2
j_gene: TRBJ1-2
CDR3nt: TGCGCCAGCAACGTACAGGGCCCTAACTATGGCTACACCTTC
CDR3aa: CASNVQGPNYGYTF

abundance: NA
d_gene: TRBD1
v_gene: TRBV19
j_gene: TRBJ2-7
CDR3nt: TGTGCCAGTAGTATAGGGGGGACAGCAGCCTACGAGCAGTACTTC
CDR3aa: CASSIGGTAAYEQYF

abundance: few
d_gene: NA
v_gene: TRBV12-3/TRBV12-4
j_gene: TRBJ2-5
CDR3nt: TGTGCCAGCAGTTCAACAGGGCAAGAGACCCAGTACTTC
CDR3aa: CASSSTGQETQYF

abundance: NA
d_gene: NA
v_gene: TRBV10-3
j_gene: TRBJ1-1
CDR3nt: TGTGCCATCAGGGGGGTAGGGTCTAGCACTGAAGCTTTCTTT
CDR3aa: CAIRGVGSSTEAFF

abundance: NA
d_gene: NA
v_gene: TRBV5-6
j_gene: TRBJ1-1
CDR3nt: TGTGCCAGCAGCTTGGATGTTGCTCCAGAAAACACTGAAGCTTTCTTT
CDR3aa: CASSLDVAPENTEAFF

abundance: NA
d_gene: TRBD2
v_gene: TRBV7-3
j_gene: TRBJ2-1
CDR3nt: TGTGCCAGCAGCTCCGCGAGGGCTAGCGGCAACAATGAGCAGTTCTTC
CDR3aa: CASSSARASGNNEQFF

abundance: once
d_gene: TRBD1
v_gene: TRBV25-1
j_gene: TRBJ2-7
CDR3nt: TGTGCCAGCGTGGACAGGGGACCTTCCTACGAGCAGTACTTC
CDR3aa: CASVDRGPSYEQYF

abundance: NA
d_gene: TRBD1
v_gene: TRBV5-1
j_gene: TRBJ1-4
CDR3nt: TGCGCCAGCAGCCGGACAGGGTTTAATGAAAAACTGTTTTTT
CDR3aa: CASSRTGFNEKLFF

abundance: NA
d_gene: NA
v_gene: TRBV5-1
j_gene: TRBJ2-2
CDR3nt: TGCGCCAGCAGCCGAGGGGAGAACACCGGGGAGCTGTTTTTT
CDR3aa: CASSRGENTGELFF

abundance: NA
d_gene: NA
v_gene: TRBV2
j_gene: TRBJ1-1
CDR3nt: TGTGCCAGCAAATCAGGGAACACTGAAGCTTTCTTT
CDR3aa: CASKSGNTEAFF

abundance: NA
d_gene: TRBD1
v_gene: TRBV11-3
j_gene: TRBJ1-1
CDR3nt: TGTGCCAGCAGCTTAGATCCCAGCCCCTCTCTACAGGGGGAAGCTTTCTTT
CDR3aa: CASSLDPSPSLQGEAFF